Listed below are T cell receptor beta chains from one sample, sequenced in a study of blood T cells in healthy people across ages. TCRdb itself ran the 5' RACE reads through MiXCR, one entry per CDR3 protein. The sample carries hundreds of thousands of distinct CDR3 sequences, 22% recorded once. The sequenced sample was blood. These receptors came from a man between 65 and 85 years old in good health. Both conserved end residues are part of each CDR3. The D gene is left open where the match is weak. Size is omitted from some rows. Given values are once, few, many or a class for expanded clones.

few	.	TRBV5-1	TRBJ1-6	CASSLDGQGFSPLHF	TGCGCCAGCAGCTTGGACGGGCAGGGGTTCTCACCCCTCCACTTT
.	TRBD1	TRBV5-1	TRBJ2-2	CASSPFSQGAREELFF	TGCGCCAGCAGCCCTTTTTCACAGGGGGCGCGAGAGGAGCTGTTTTTT
few	.	TRBV24-1	TRBJ2-3	CATSDALLNTQYF	TGTGCCACCAGTGATGCCCTACTGAATACGCAGTATTTT
few	TRBD2	TRBV29-1	TRBJ2-3	CSVESGITDTQYF	TGCAGCGTTGAAAGCGGGATCACAGATACGCAGTATTTT
.	.	TRBV28	TRBJ2-1	CASSLSSVGNEQFF	TGTGCCAGCAGTTTGTCCAGCGTTGGTAATGAGCAGTTCTTC
.	.	TRBV10-2	TRBJ2-1	CASSAMGEQFF	TGCGCCAGCAGTGCGATGGGTGAGCAGTTCTTC
many	.	TRBV7-9	TRBJ2-1	CASSLWGPRGSPYNEQFF	TGTGCCAGCAGCTTATGGGGCCCAAGGGGGAGTCCCTACAATGAGCAGTTCTTC
.	.	TRBV20-1	TRBJ2-5	CSARIVYQETQYF	TGCAGTGCTAGGATTGTCTACCAAGAGACCCAGTACTTC
.	.	TRBV27	TRBJ1-2	CASSLLPGGGYTF	TGTGCCAGCAGTTTATTACCTGGGGGTGGCTACACCTTC
few	TRBD1	TRBV24-1	TRBJ2-1	CATSDPTGRSSYNEQFF	TGTGCCACCAGTGATCCGACAGGGAGAAGCTCCTACAATGAGCAGTTCTTC
.	TRBD2	TRBV13	TRBJ2-7	CASRLGTRRRGSYEQYF	TGTGCCAGCAGGCTCGGGACTAGACGACGTGGCTCCTACGAGCAGTACTTC
few	.	TRBV29-1	TRBJ1-1	CSVVWGLMNTEAFF	TGCAGCGTTGTTTGGGGGTTGATGAACACTGAAGCTTTCTTT
few	TRBD2	TRBV7-7	TRBJ2-1	CASSQGLAGPNEQFF	TGTGCCAGCAGCCAGGGACTAGCGGGACCGAATGAGCAGTTCTTC
.	.	TRBV5-1	TRBJ1-3	CASSLPGNTIYF	TGCGCCAGCAGCTTGCCTGGAAACACCATATATTTT
few	TRBD2	TRBV7-2	TRBJ2-3	CASSLAGTISTDTQYF	TGTGCCAGCAGCTTAGCGGGGACTATAAGCACAGATACGCAGTATTTT
many	.	TRBV6-6	TRBJ1-1	CASSAGTAGTEAFF	TGTGCCAGCAGTGCCGGGACGGCGGGAACTGAAGCTTTCTTT
.	TRBD2	TRBV5-5	TRBJ2-1	CAAGYPAGGNNEQFF	TGTGCCGCAGGCTACCCGGCGGGGGGCAACAATGAGCAGTTCTTC
.	.	TRBV12-3/TRBV12-4	TRBJ1-1	CASRTSNTEAFF	TGTGCCAGCAGGACCTCGAACACTGAAGCTTTCTTT
few	TRBD2	TRBV7-2	TRBJ2-3	CATRLRGTDTQYF	TGTGCCACCCGTCTGCGGGGGACAGATACGCAGTATTTT
.	.	TRBV7-9	TRBJ2-4	CVSTDTGRNKNIQYF	TGTGTCAGCACGGACACAGGGAGGAACAAAAACATTCAGTACTTC
.	.	TRBV12-3/TRBV12-4	TRBJ1-2	CASSLAPSGGYTF	TGTGCCAGCAGTTTAGCGCCTTCGGGTGGCTACACCTTC
.	TRBD2	TRBV15	TRBJ2-3	CATSSGAGGTGDTQYF	TGTGCCACCAGCTCCGGGGCGGGAGGCACGGGAGATACGCAGTATTTT
.	TRBD2	TRBV6-2/TRBV6-3	TRBJ2-3	CASSTRRLALSTDTQYF	TGTGCCAGCAGCACCCGAAGACTAGCGCTTAGCACAGATACGCAGTATTTT
.	.	TRBV6-1	TRBJ1-3	CASRVGDGNTIYF	TGTGCCAGCCGCGTCGGTGATGGAAACACCATATATTTT
few	.	TRBV7-3	TRBJ2-3	CASSLAIASTDTQYF	TGTGCCAGCAGCTTAGCGATTGCTAGCACAGATACGCAGTATTTT
few	TRBD1	TRBV5-1	TRBJ1-1	CASRGQREVSTEAFF	TGCGCCAGCAGGGGACAGCGGGAAGTGAGCACTGAAGCTTTCTTT
many	TRBD1	TRBV7-2	TRBJ1-1	CASSLTGQETEAFF	TGTGCCAGCAGCTTGACAGGGCAGGAGACTGAAGCTTTCTTT